The rows below give T cell receptor beta chains drawn from one sample of a study of T cell changes during pregnancy in multiple sclerosis. Clones were sequenced by immunoSEQ multiplex PCR, and TCRdb holds only the in-frame ones, with some missing. The table records roughly 20,000 clones, around nine tenths of them present only once. The sequencing here drew on CD4+ T cells from peripheral blood mononuclear cells, taken in the first trimester of pregnancy. The receptor source for this set is a female donor in good health, enrolled as a control in a pregnancy study. Both conserved end residues are part of each CDR3.

v_gene | len | CDR3aa
TRBV4-3 | 15 | CASSQDDRGGHGYTF
TRBV7-2 | 16 | CASTGPGTENYYEQYF
TRBV9 | 16 | CASSLGDSRSKEELFF
TRBV11-3 | 18 | CASSLGTRTGVQGDEQFF
TRBV5-1 | 15 | CASSTGGTGTDTQYF
TRBV9 | 15 | CASSVAGGPSNEQFF
TRBV9 | 14 | CASTPQGTSYEQYF
TRBV19 | 12 | CASNRDTGELFF
TRBV7-9 | 12 | CASSRGTDTQYF
TRBV6-5 | 14 | CASSYRTPPGELFF
TRBV12-2 | 11 | CASRRQETQYF
TRBV6-4 | 15 | CASSPTSLYTGELFF
TRBV7-2 | 13 | CASSSTGGYGYTF
TRBV15 | 17 | CATSRVGTGADNQPQHF
TRBV30 | 15 | CAWTPGQGGPTEAFF
TRBV21-1 | 13 | CASSSLLPGELFF
TRBV4-1 | 18 | CASSQGGLGGRGYNEQFF
TRBV27 | 13 | CASSRWGEETQYF
TRBV30 | 16 | CAWSAGQGSGANVLTF
TRBV6-5 | 15 | CASSYLGTSGNTIYF
TRBV5-8 | 16 | CASSLGADRLNTEAFF
TRBV18 | 15 | CASSPPGQGYYGYTF
TRBV25-1 | 17 | CASSPQADRYGTDTQYF
TRBV5-1 | 14 | CASSLGTGKETQYF
TRBV7-8 | 16 | CASSVMGTEKNQPQHF
TRBV7-8 | 14 | CASSLVALNTEAFF
TRBV19 | 16 | CASSIPSGPALGEQYF
TRBV25-1 | 14 | CASSEYRGYAEAFF
TRBV18 | 16 | CASSPLGLMNTGELFF
TRBV6-1 | 14 | CASNRGQGYEKLFF
TRBV15 | 18 | CATSRAHRTGQHSYEQYF
TRBV6-1 | 15 | CASSSGTGHSDTQYF
TRBV6-5 | 15 | CASSYSGRGTYGYTF
TRBV7-6 | 19 | CASSFSRGTDYSYNSPLHF
TRBV6-5 | 14 | CASSSRGDTGELFF
TRBV29-1 | 13 | CSAVGGVSTEAFF
TRBV4-1 | 15 | CASSQGAGGRNEQFF
TRBV6-5 | 13 | CASSYSREGTQYF
TRBV5-1 | 17 | CASSFPGQGRLTAEAFF
TRBV6-6 | 14 | CASRGLAGESEQYF
TRBV19 | 15 | CASSKLAGNTGELFF
TRBV29-1 | 11 | CSVTTGDGVFF
TRBV19 | 14 | CASTYLGSGNTIYF
TRBV25-1 | 15 | CASGAGGIYNSPLHF
TRBV5-8 | 13 | CASSFEVAHEQYF
TRBV25-1 | 15 | CASSPQGRRNQPQHF
TRBV7-9 | 13 | CASSSGSQETQYF
TRBV18 | 12 | CASSPGMETQYF
TRBV5-6 | 13 | CASSYKGGDTQYF